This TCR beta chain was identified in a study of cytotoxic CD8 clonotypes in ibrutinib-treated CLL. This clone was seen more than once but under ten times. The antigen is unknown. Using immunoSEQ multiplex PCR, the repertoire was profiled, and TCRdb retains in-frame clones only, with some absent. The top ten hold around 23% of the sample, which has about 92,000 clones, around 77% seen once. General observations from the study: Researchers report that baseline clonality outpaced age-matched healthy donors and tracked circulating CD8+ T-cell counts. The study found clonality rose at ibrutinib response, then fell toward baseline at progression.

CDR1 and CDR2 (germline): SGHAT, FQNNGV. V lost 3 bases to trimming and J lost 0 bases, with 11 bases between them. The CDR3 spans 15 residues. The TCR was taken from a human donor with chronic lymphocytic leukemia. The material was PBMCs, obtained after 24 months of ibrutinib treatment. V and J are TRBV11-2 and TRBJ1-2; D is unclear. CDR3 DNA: TGTGCCAGCAGCTTGGCCCTAAATTCTAACTATGGCTACACCTTC. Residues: CASSLALNSNYGYTF.